A single sample gave rise to the 27 T cell receptor beta chains below, sequenced in a study of T cells expressing NK-cell markers. TCRdb processed the 5' RACE reads again and assigns one entry to each CDR3 protein, with no DNA. Here the sample table reports around 790 distinct CDR3 sequences. Sequenced sample: blood T cells: a sorted CD56 or NKG2C T cell subset, CD4+ or CD8+ T cells, or bulk PBMC T cells (not recorded which). Receptors originate from a man between 18 and 69 years old in good health.

The chain joins TRBV2 to TRBJ1-5; TCRdb gives TRBD1 as the D gene, but with no DNA this cannot be confirmed. The CDR3 is made up of 14 amino acids. Germline-derived CDR1 and CDR2 are SNHLY and FYNNEI. The chain's CDR3 is CASRGLGRNQPQHF. Using reference TRBV2 and TRBJ1-5 for the parts outside the CDR3, the full variable domain is EPEVTQTPSHQVTQMGQEVILRCVPISNHLYFYWYRQILGQKVEFLVSFYNNEISEKSEIFDDQFSVERPDGSNFTLKIRSTKLEDSAMYFCASRGLGRNQPQHFGDGTRLSIL.

The V gene is TRBV6-5, the J gene TRBJ1-2; TCRdb's D call of TRBD1 is untestable without DNA. This CDR3 is built from 16 residues. Germline V gene lookup returns CDR1 MNHEY and CDR2 SVGAGI. CDR3 in amino acids: CASSYTGTPSYYGYTF.

Measured by frequency, this clonotype is medium-sized (0.01 to 0.1%). This chain uses TRBV29-1 with TRBJ2-7; TCRdb lists TRBD1, though no DNA is available to test this call. CDR1 and CDR2 from the germline V gene are SQVTM and ANQGSEA. The CDR3 is 14 residues long. CDR3: CSVGTGWGPYEQYF.

V usage is TRBV7-9 and J usage is TRBJ1-1; the TCRdb call, TRBD1, lacks DNA for checking. The CDR3 is 17 residues long. The germline V gene has CDR1 SEHNR and CDR2 FQNEAQ (reference sequence). CDR3 residues: CASSLRRWDPKNTEAFF.

In terms of frequency, this clonotype is medium-sized. The J gene is TRBJ2-7, the V gene TRBV11-2; the D call from TCRdb, TRBD1, cannot be confirmed without DNA. Germline-derived CDR1 and CDR2 are SGHAT and FQNNGV. The CDR3 is 14 amino acids. CDR3: CASGTVRGKYEQYF.

The chain uses TRBV7-8 and TRBJ2-7; TCRdb proposes TRBD2, but this gene call is untestable without DNA. The CDR3 totals 15 residues. Germline V CDR1 and CDR2: SGHVS, FQNEAQ. Here the CDR3 reads CASSPRTSGGGEQYF. Combining the CDR3 with reference TRBV7-8 and TRBJ2-7 gives the whole variable domain GAGVSQSPRYKVAKRGQDVALRCDPISGHVSLFWYQQALGQGPEFLTYFQNEAQLDKSGLPSDRFFAERPEGSVSTLKIQRTQQEDSAVYLCASSPRTSGGGEQYFGPGTRLTVT.

Frequency places this clonotype as medium-sized. The CDR3 protein is CAISSPGTSGGPLQETQYF. The chain has TRBV10-3 and TRBJ2-5; TCRdb returns TRBD2, unconfirmable since there is no DNA. This CDR3 is built from 19 residues. CDR1 ENHRY and CDR2 SYGVKD come from the germline V gene.

This sequence joins TRBV27 and TRBJ1-5. Germline values: CDR1 MNHEY, CDR2 SMNVEV (reference sequence). This CDR3 has 15 residues. CDR3 protein: CASSSSGHSNQPQHF.

This clonotype is medium-sized by frequency. V gene TRBV20-1 combines with J gene TRBJ2-5; TCRdb proposes TRBD2, but this gene call is untestable without DNA. The CDR3 consists of 14 residues. The germline V gene encodes CDR1 DFQATT and CDR2 SNEGSKA (reference sequence). This chain's CDR3 is CSASPSGRKETQYF.

The rearrangement uses TRBV5-1 and TRBJ1-6; no DNA is available, so the TRBD1 call from TCRdb remains unchecked. Germline values: CDR1 SGHRS, CDR2 YFSETQ. CDR3 length: 18 amino acids. CDR3 loop: CASSPPEGLSSYNSPLHF.

This clonotype is labeled medium-sized based on frequency. V gene TRBV15 combines with J gene TRBJ2-2; TCRdb's D call of TRBD1 is untestable without DNA. Germline V CDR1 and CDR2: LNHNV, YYDKDF (reference sequence). CDR3 size: 15 residues. This CDR3 is CATSLNGGPTGELFF.

The chain uses TRBV7-6 and TRBJ2-2; checking the TCRdb D call of TRBD1 is not possible without DNA. Germline CDR1 is SGHVS and CDR2 is FNYEAQ. This CDR3 is 14 amino acids long. This chain's CDR3 is CASSQDKNTGELFF.

The chain uses TRBV6-5 and TRBJ1-5. CDR1 is MNHEY, CDR2 SVGAGI, per germline. The CDR3 is made up of 16 amino acids. This CDR3 is CASSSLGLWGNQPQHF.

The genes are TRBV7-6 and TRBJ2-7; TCRdb calls TRBD1, which cannot be checked without DNA. Germline-derived CDR1 and CDR2 are SGHVS and FNYEAQ. This CDR3 has 16 amino acids. This chain's CDR3 is CASSPNERGGPNEQYF.

The chain employs TRBV3-1 and TRBJ1-6. Germline loops: CDR1 LGHDT, CDR2 YNNKEL (reference sequence). The CDR3 extends over 16 amino acids. CDR3 sequence: CASSHFGSNYNSPLHF.

The chain has TRBV18 and TRBJ1-1; the TRBD1 assignment by TCRdb is unverifiable without DNA. From germline, CDR1 is KGHSH and CDR2 LQKENI. This CDR3 has 13 amino acids. CDR3 protein: CASSPDGQGHAFF.

By frequency, this clonotype registers medium-sized (0.01 to 0.1%). The genes are TRBV20-1 and TRBJ2-5; TCRdb selects TRBD1, and the lack of DNA leaves this call unchecked. CDR1 is DFQATT, CDR2 SNEGSKA, per germline (reference sequence). The CDR3 covers 12 residues. CDR3: CSATLGGETQYF.

This clonotype shows up as hyperexpanded by frequency. The CDR3 loop is CASSLIPLPYEQYF. This chain joins TRBV11-2 and TRBJ2-7; with no DNA, the TCRdb D assignment of TRBD2 cannot be verified. Per germline, CDR1 SGHAT and CDR2 FQNNGV. The CDR3 runs to 14 residues.

Measured by frequency, this clonotype is medium-sized. The chain carries TRBV12-3 or TRBV12-4 and TRBJ1-5; there is no DNA to check the TCRdb D call of TRBD1. CDR3 length: 15 amino acids. This CDR3 reads CASSLGGWGNQPQHF.

This clonotype is classed as medium-sized by frequency. The V call is TRBV7-9, the J call TRBJ2-7; checking the TCRdb D call of TRBD1 is not possible without DNA. The germline V gene has CDR1 SEHNR and CDR2 FQNEAQ (reference sequence). The CDR3 runs 15 residues. The CDR3 loop reads CASSLVGQGTYEQYF.

This clonotype counts as medium-sized by frequency. This chain connects TRBV20-1 to TRBJ2-4; checking the TCRdb D call of TRBD1 is not possible without DNA. CDR1 DFQATT and CDR2 SNEGSKA come from the germline V gene (reference sequence). The CDR3 has 16 amino acids. CDR3 amino acids: CSAREFRVWPKNIQYF.

The J gene is TRBJ2-2, the V gene TRBV18; TCRdb names TRBD1, which stays unverified in the absence of DNA. Germline V gene lookup returns CDR1 KGHSH and CDR2 LQKENI. This CDR3 is built from 17 residues. The CDR3 is CASSPSRADKNTGELFF.

This clonotype shows up as medium-sized by frequency. This rearrangement joins TRBV6-5 to TRBJ2-2; TCRdb's D gene call, TRBD1, goes unchecked for lack of DNA. Germline V gives CDR1 MNHEY, CDR2 SVGAGI. The CDR3 extends over 15 amino acids. The CDR3 region is CASRWWRGVTGELFF.

The chain joins TRBV18 to TRBJ2-1. The CDR3 runs 14 residues. The germline CDR1 and CDR2 sequences are KGHSH and LQKENI. The CDR3 protein is CASSPPWALAGQFF.

V usage is TRBV13 and J usage is TRBJ2-2. CDR1 and CDR2 from the germline V gene are PRHDT and FYEKMQ (reference sequence). The CDR3 totals 13 residues. This chain's CDR3 is CASNSANTGELFF.

Frequency places this clonotype as medium-sized. The chain links TRBV7-9 to TRBJ2-6; the TRBD1 assignment by TCRdb is unverifiable without DNA. CDR1 and CDR2 from the germline V gene are SEHNR and FQNEAQ (reference sequence). CDR3 length equals 17 residues. The CDR3 spells CASSFFFRESGANVLTF.

The chain couples TRBV24-1 to TRBJ2-7; TCRdb gives TRBD1 as the D gene, but with no DNA this cannot be confirmed. Germline V gene sequence: CDR1 KGHDR, CDR2 SFDVKD. CDR3 size: 13 residues. The CDR3: CATSSHGTGEQYF.